A selection of T cell receptor beta chains follows, all from one sample in a study of blood T cells in healthy people across ages. TCRdb redid the calling of the 5' RACE reads with MiXCR, one entry per CDR3 protein. The table records about 940,000 distinct CDR3 sequences, 40% to 60% of them present only once. The sequencing sample was made of blood. These TCRs come from a man aged 25 to 40 in good health. Both conserved end residues are part of each CDR3. The D gene is left open where the match is weak. Some rows have no size entry. The others give once, few or many, or a class for an expanded clone.

size	D	J	V	CDR3	DNA
few	.	TRBJ2-7	TRBV4-1	CASSQETRSSYEQYF	TGCGCCAGCAGCCAAGAGACTCGCTCCTCCTACGAGCAGTACTTC
few	.	TRBJ2-3	TRBV20-1	CSPRGVDTDTQYF	TGCAGCCCCCGTGGGGTGGACACAGATACGCAGTATTTT
few	.	TRBJ2-4	TRBV28	CASRVYRDTGEHQYF	TGTGCCAGCAGGGTATACCGGGACACCGGAGAGCATCAGTACTTC
.	TRBD1	TRBJ2-1	TRBV28	CASRLRDRGANEQFF	TGTGCCAGCAGGCTCCGGGACAGGGGTGCCAATGAGCAGTTCTTC
.	.	TRBJ1-2	TRBV7-8	CASSFYGWDYGYTF	TGTGCCAGCAGCTTTTACGGGTGGGACTATGGCTACACCTTC
.	.	TRBJ2-3	TRBV6-1	CASSEVSGRGTDTQYF	TGTGCCAGCAGTGAAGTCTCTGGGAGAGGCACAGATACGCAGTATTTT
.	.	TRBJ2-7	TRBV30	CAWKRDNSYEQYF	TGTGCCTGGAAGCGGGACAACTCCTACGAGCAGTACTTC
few	.	TRBJ2-7	TRBV7-2	CASNSGNRYEQYF	TGTGCCAGTAATTCGGGAAACCGATACGAGCAGTACTTC
few	.	TRBJ1-2	TRBV6-4	CASAINVGNGYTF	TGTGCCAGCGCTATAAATGTGGGGAATGGCTACACCTTC
.	TRBD1	TRBJ2-7	TRBV29-1	CSVEDNRGYEQYF	TGCAGCGTTGAAGATAACAGGGGCTACGAGCAGTACTTC
few	TRBD1	TRBJ2-7	TRBV29-1	CSVPGQGANEQYF	TGCAGCGTTCCTGGACAGGGGGCCAACGAGCAGTACTTC
once	TRBD1	TRBJ2-1	TRBV2	CASIKRPGQEYNEQFF	TGTGCCAGCATTAAAAGACCGGGACAGGAATACAATGAGCAGTTCTTC
.	.	TRBJ2-1	TRBV7-2	CASSLGSPLSEQFF	TGTGCCAGCAGCTTAGGTTCCCCTCTTTCAGAGCAGTTCTTC
.	TRBD1	TRBJ1-2	TRBV28	CASSSGTGGRFGGYTF	TGTGCCAGCAGTTCCGGGACAGGGGGACGATTCGGTGGCTACACCTTC
.	TRBD1	TRBJ2-5	TRBV12-3/TRBV12-4	CASTRTGREETQYF	TGTGCCAGCACCCGGACAGGGCGGGAAGAGACCCAGTACTTC
.	TRBD1	TRBJ2-1	TRBV7-2	CASSFGQDSYNEQFF	TGTGCCAGCAGTTTTGGACAGGATTCCTACAATGAGCAGTTCTTC
few	.	TRBJ2-1	TRBV6-2/TRBV6-3	CASSPTNAYNEQFF	TGTGCCAGCAGTCCGACTAACGCCTACAATGAGCAGTTCTTC
.	.	TRBJ2-3	TRBV20-1	CSARDFQSTDTQYF	TGCAGTGCTAGAGATTTTCAGTCCACAGATACGCAGTATTTT
.	TRBD1	TRBJ1-1	TRBV28	CASTLGQGEEDTEAFF	TGTGCCAGCACCCTTGGACAGGGGGAGGAAGACACTGAAGCTTTCTTT
.	TRBD1	TRBJ1-1	TRBV2	CASSEETGRLNTEAFF	TGTGCCAGCAGTGAGGAGACAGGGCGACTGAACACTGAAGCTTTCTTT
few	.	TRBJ2-5	TRBV28	CATRRASETQYF	TGTGCCACCCGGCGGGCGTCGGAGACCCAGTACTTC
many	.	TRBJ2-3	TRBV7-2	CASRITDTQYF	TGTGCCAGCAGGATCACAGATACGCAGTATTTT
.	TRBD2	TRBJ2-7	TRBV10-3	CAIMSGGTSYEQYF	TGTGCCATCATGAGCGGGGGGACCTCCTACGAGCAGTACTTC
once	.	TRBJ1-1	TRBV20-1	CSAYQGNGNTEAFF	TGCAGTGCATATCAGGGTAATGGTAACACTGAAGCTTTCTTT
.	.	TRBJ2-7	TRBV20-1	CSAIQDAYYEQYF	TGCAGTGCTATACAAGACGCCTACTACGAGCAGTACTTC
few	.	TRBJ2-3	TRBV7-2	CASRVSGTDTQYF	TGTGCCAGCAGAGTCTCGGGCACAGATACGCAGTATTTT
.	.	TRBJ2-5	TRBV7-6	CASSRHQETQYF	TGTGCCAGCAGCCGCCACCAGGAGACCCAGTACTTC
.	.	TRBJ2-7	TRBV10-2	CASSEITLGGYEQYF	TGCGCCAGCAGTGAGATTACCCTGGGAGGATACGAGCAGTACTTC
.	TRBD2	TRBJ2-3	TRBV5-1	CASSPAAGEYTDTQYF	TGCGCCAGCAGTCCCGCGGCGGGGGAGTACACAGATACGCAGTATTTT
.	TRBD2	TRBJ2-5	TRBV5-1	CASSHSVRGVQETQYF	TGCGCCAGCAGCCATTCGGTGCGGGGGGTACAAGAGACCCAGTACTTC
.	TRBD1	TRBJ2-7	TRBV7-2	CASSLRGQDEQYF	TGTGCCAGCAGCTTAAGGGGGCAGGACGAGCAGTACTTC
few	.	TRBJ1-5	TRBV14	CASSQVDQPQHF	TGTGCCAGCAGCCAAGTCGATCAGCCCCAGCATTTT
.	.	TRBJ2-7	TRBV4-1	CACSQEDRPTNYEQYF	TGCGCCTGCAGCCAAGAGGACCGACCTACAAATTACGAGCAGTACTTC
.	.	TRBJ2-7	TRBV27	CASSYQGFYEQYF	TGTGCCAGCTCCTACCAGGGGTTCTACGAGCAGTACTTC
.	.	TRBJ2-2	TRBV12-3/TRBV12-4	CASSPRQVGTGELFF	TGTGCCAGCAGTCCGCGCCAGGTTGGAACCGGGGAGCTGTTTTTT
.	.	TRBJ2-6	TRBV7-9	CASSSSLTGMASGANVLTF	TGTGCCAGCAGCTCGTCGCTTACAGGGATGGCGTCTGGGGCCAACGTCCTGACTTTC
.	.	TRBJ2-3	TRBV6-4	CASSTIWTAGAQYF	TGTGCCAGCAGTACTATTTGGACAGCTGGTGCGCAGTATTTT
.	TRBD1	TRBJ1-2	TRBV20-1	CSARQGMAYGYTF	TGCAGTGCCAGACAGGGAATGGCCTATGGCTACACCTTC
few	.	TRBJ2-3	TRBV7-2	CASSYRGGYRTDTQYF	TGTGCCAGCAGCTATAGGGGTGGGTACCGGACCGATACGCAGTATTTT
.	.	TRBJ2-1	TRBV4-2	CASSQDGINEQFF	TGTGCCAGCAGCCAAGATGGAATCAATGAGCAGTTCTTC
.	.	TRBJ2-7	TRBV20-1	CSTPDSSYEQYF	TGCAGCACCCCGGACAGCTCCTACGAGCAGTACTTC
.	.	TRBJ2-1	TRBV6-5	CASSSSIHEQFF	TGTGCCAGCAGTTCGAGTATCCATGAGCAGTTCTTC